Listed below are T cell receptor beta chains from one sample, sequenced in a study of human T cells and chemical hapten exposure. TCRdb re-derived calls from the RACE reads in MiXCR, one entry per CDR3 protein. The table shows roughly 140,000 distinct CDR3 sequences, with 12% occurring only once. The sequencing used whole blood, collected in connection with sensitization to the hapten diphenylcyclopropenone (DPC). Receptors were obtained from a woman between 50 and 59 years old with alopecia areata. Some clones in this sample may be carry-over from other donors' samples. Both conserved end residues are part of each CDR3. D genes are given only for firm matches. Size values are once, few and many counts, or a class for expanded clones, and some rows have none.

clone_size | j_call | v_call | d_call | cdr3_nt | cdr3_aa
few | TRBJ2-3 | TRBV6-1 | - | TGTGCCAGCAGGGTCTGGGAAGGGACGCAGTATTTT | CASRVWEGTQYF
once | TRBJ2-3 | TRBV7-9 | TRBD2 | TGTGCCAACAGCTTAGCGACTAGCGCCGGGGGAGATACGCAGTATTTT | CANSLATSAGGDTQYF
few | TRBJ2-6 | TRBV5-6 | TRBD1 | TGTGCCAGCAGCTTGGGTGGCCCGGGACAGGTTGGATGGGGGGCCAACGTCCTGACTTTC | CASSLGGPGQVGWGANVLTF
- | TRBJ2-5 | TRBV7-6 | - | TGTGCCAGCAGCGCCTCTAGCGTTGCAGAGACCCAGTACTTC | CASSASSVAETQYF
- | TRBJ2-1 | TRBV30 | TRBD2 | TGTGCCTGGAGTGTGGGACTAGCGGGAAATCCCAATGAGCAGTTCTTC | CAWSVGLAGNPNEQFF
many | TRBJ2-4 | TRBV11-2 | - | TGTGCCAGCAGCTTAGATCCCGCCCCGGGGGACATTCAGTACTTC | CASSLDPAPGDIQYF
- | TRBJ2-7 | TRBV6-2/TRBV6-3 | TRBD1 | TGTGCCAGCGGGGACAGAGCTATCTACGAGCAGTACTTC | CASGDRAIYEQYF
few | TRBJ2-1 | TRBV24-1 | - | TGTGCCACCATGGGATCTAGCGTTCAAACCTACAATGAGCAGTTCTTC | CATMGSSVQTYNEQFF
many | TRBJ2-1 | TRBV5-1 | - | TGCGCCAGCAGCTTGGACGGGAGCGTTCCTAATGAGCAGTTCTTC | CASSLDGSVPNEQFF
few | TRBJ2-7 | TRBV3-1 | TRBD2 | TGTGCCAGCAGCCGAGTAGCGGGCGGAAGCTCCTACGAGCAGTACTTC | CASSRVAGGSSYEQYF
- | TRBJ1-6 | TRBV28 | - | TGTGCCAGCAGGGGTAATTCACCCCTCCACTTT | CASRGNSPLHF
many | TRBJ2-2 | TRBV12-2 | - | TGTGCAAGTCGCTTAGGGTGCGGAGTCGCGAACACCGGGGAGCTGTTTTTT | CASRLGCGVANTGELFF
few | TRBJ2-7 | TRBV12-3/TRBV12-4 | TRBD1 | TGTGCCAGCAGTCCCAACAGGGGCTACGAGCAGTACTTC | CASSPNRGYEQYF
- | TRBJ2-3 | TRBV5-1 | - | TGCGCCAGCAGCCTTACGGGCGTGGGCACAGATACGCAGTATTTT | CASSLTGVGTDTQYF
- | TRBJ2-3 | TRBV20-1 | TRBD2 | TGCAGTGCTAGCCTAGCGGGAGGTTCAGCCACAGATACGCAGTATTTT | CSASLAGGSATDTQYF
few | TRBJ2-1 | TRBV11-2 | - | TGTGCCAGCAGCTCGTTGGTAGTGGGGGGCAATGAGCAGTTCTTC | CASSSLVVGGNEQFF
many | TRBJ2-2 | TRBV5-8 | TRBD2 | TGTGCCAGCAGCCCAGGGACTACCACAAAGGGCGGGGAGCTGTTTTTT | CASSPGTTTKGGELFF
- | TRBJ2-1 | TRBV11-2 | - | TGTGCCAGCAGCTTAGGTCAGGGGGGATACAATGAGCAGTTCTTC | CASSLGQGGYNEQFF
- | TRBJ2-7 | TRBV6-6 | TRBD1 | TGTGCCAGCACCAGGGACAGGTCCTACGAGCAGTACTTC | CASTRDRSYEQYF
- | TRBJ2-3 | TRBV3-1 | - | TGTGCCAGCAGAGTTGGAGGGGCAGATACGCAGTATTTT | CASRVGGADTQYF
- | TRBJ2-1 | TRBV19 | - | TGTGCCAGTAGTATCGTCGCTTCCCCGTCGAATGAGCAGTTCTTC | CASSIVASPSNEQFF
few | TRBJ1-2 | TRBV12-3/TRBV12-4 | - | TGTGCCAGCAGTGCCCTGAGTAGGGCGGGATATGGCTACACCTTC | CASSALSRAGYGYTF
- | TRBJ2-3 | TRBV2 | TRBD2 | TGTGCCAGCAGTGAATTCCTAGCGGGAAGGACAGATACGCAGTATTTT | CASSEFLAGRTDTQYF
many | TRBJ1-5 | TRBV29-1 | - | TGCAGCGTTGGAGGGGGGGGAACGCCCCAGCATTTT | CSVGGGGTPQHF
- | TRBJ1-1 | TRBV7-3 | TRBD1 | TGTGCCAGCAGTTTACAGGGGGGCAGTACTGAAGCTTTCTTT | CASSLQGGSTEAFF
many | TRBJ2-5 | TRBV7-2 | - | TGTGCCAGCAGCTTAGAAGGGACTCCGCTTGGCACCCAGTACTTC | CASSLEGTPLGTQYF
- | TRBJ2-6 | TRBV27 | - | TGTGCCAGCCGGAGGGGGGGATCCGGGGCCAACGTCCTGACTTTC | CASRRGGSGANVLTF
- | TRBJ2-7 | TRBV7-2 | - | TGTGCCAGCAGCTTAGGACAGCGCTCCTACGAGCAGTACTTC | CASSLGQRSYEQYF
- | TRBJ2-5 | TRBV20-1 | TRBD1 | TGCAGTGCTTACAGGGGAGAGACCCAGTACTTC | CSAYRGETQYF
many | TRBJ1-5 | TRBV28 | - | TGTGCCAGCAGTTTCAGGGACGGCTTCAATCAGCCCCAGCATTTT | CASSFRDGFNQPQHF
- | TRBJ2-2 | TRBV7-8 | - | TGTGCCAGCAGCTTAGCGAGGCCCGTGGAGCTGTTTTTT | CASSLARPVELFF
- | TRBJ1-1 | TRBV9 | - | TGTGCCAGCAGCGCACATCAGGCAGGAACAACTGAAGCTTTCTTT | CASSAHQAGTTEAFF
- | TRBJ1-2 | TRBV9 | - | TGTGCCAGCAGCGTAGGGGGAGTCCCTTACACCTTC | CASSVGGVPYTF
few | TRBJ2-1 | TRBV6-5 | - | TGTGCCAGCAGTCGTAGGGGGGGTGTTAGCGGAAACAATGAGCAGTTCTTC | CASSRRGGVSGNNEQFF
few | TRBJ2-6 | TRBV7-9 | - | TGTGCCAGCAGCCGTGGTGAGGTAGGGGCCAACGTCCTGACTTTC | CASSRGEVGANVLTF
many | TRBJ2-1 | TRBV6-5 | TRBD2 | TGTGCCAGCAGCTACAGGACTAGCGGGACTAATGAGCAGTTCTTC | CASSYRTSGTNEQFF
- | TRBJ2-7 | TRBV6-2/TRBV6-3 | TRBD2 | TGTGCCAGCAGTCTCGGACTAGCGGGAGGATCCTCCTACGAGCAGTACTTC | CASSLGLAGGSSYEQYF
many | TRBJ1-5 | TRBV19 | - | TGTGCCAGTACCGAGGGCAGCCGACGGCAGCCCCAGCATTTT | CASTEGSRRQPQHF
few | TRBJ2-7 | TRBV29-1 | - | TGCAGCGTTCGCCCGGACAGCTACGAGCAGTACTTC | CSVRPDSYEQYF
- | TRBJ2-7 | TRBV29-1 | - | TGCAGCGTTGATATCGCAGGGATTACCCACGAGCAGTACTTC | CSVDIAGITHEQYF
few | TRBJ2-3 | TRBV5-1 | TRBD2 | TGCGCCAGCAGCTCCTCTAGCGGGAGGGCCACAGATACGCAGTATTTT | CASSSSSGRATDTQYF
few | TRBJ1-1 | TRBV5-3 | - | TGTGCCAGAAGTGGAGCTTTCTTT | CARSGAFF
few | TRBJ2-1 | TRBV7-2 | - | TGTGCCAGCAGCTTGGGCGGGACGAGCTCCTACAATGAGCAGTTCTTC | CASSLGGTSSYNEQFF
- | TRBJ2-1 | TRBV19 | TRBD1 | TGTGCCAGTACCCTGGGACAGCGGTACAATGAGCAGTTCTTC | CASTLGQRYNEQFF
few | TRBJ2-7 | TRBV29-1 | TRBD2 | TGCAGCGTGTCGACTAGCGGGGGCCTCTACGAGCAGTACTTC | CSVSTSGGLYEQYF
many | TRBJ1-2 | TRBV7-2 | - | TGTGCCAGCAGGTTCCGGGGGTCGGAGAGCTATGGCTACACCTTC | CASRFRGSESYGYTF
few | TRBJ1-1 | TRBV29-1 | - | TGCAGCGTTGCTTACTCCCTCCGGACTGAAGCTTTCTTT | CSVAYSLRTEAFF
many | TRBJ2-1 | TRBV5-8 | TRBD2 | TGTGCCAGCAGCTTGTGGCTAGCGGGACCTTATGAGCAGTTCTTC | CASSLWLAGPYEQFF
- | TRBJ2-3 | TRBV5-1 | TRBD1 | TGCGCCAGCAACGGACAGGGCACAGATACGCAGTATTTT | CASNGQGTDTQYF
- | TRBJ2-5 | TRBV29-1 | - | TGCAGCGTTGCTCTAGGGGGAGAGACCCAGTACTTC | CSVALGGETQYF
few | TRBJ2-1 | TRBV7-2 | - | TGTGCCAGCAGGCTCGCCAATGAGCAGTTCTTC | CASRLANEQFF